The sample holds many counts of the clone carrying this T cell receptor beta chain. The antigen is undetermined. This sample stems from a study of T-cell reconstitution after alpha-beta-depleted transplantation in children. Study-wide points: There were reportedly several hundred expanded graft clones from which alpha-beta T cells came about two months after transplant. T-cell counts and diversity at one year post-transplant came mainly from newly produced T cells.

As it was prepared, the TCRbeta library received unique molecular identifiers. Each CDR3 protein is one row after TCRdb ran MiXCR on the PCR reads. The sample shows about 200,000 distinct CDR3 sequences, 5.5% to 7% of them seen only once. Trimming removed 0 bases from V and 0 bases from J; junction bases left unmatched: 5. This CDR3 contains 18 residues. Looked up from germline, CDR1 is LGHDT and CDR2 is YNNKEL (reference sequence). The J gene is TRBJ2-3, the V gene TRBV3-1, with 11 bases fitting TRBD2. This receptor was taken from a girl less than two years old with combined immunodeficiency, due to receive a stem cell transplant. The material sequenced was PBMCs, taken before TCRalphabeta/CD19-depleted stem cell transplant. DNA for the CDR3: TGTGCCAGCAGCCAAGAGGGACTAGCGGCCTCTAGCACAGATACGCAGTATTTT. It translates to CASSQEGLAASSTDTQYF.